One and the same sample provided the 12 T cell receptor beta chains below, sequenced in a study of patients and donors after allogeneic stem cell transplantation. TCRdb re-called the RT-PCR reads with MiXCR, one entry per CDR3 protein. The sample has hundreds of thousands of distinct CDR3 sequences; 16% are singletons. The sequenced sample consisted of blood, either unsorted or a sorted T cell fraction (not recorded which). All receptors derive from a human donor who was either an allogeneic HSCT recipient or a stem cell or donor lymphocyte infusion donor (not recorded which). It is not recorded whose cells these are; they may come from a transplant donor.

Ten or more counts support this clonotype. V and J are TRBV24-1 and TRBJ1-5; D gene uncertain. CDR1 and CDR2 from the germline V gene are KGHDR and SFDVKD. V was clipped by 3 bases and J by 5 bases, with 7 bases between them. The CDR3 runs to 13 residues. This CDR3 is CATSDTGYQPQHF. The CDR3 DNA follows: TGTGCCACCAGTGATACCGGGTATCAGCCCCAGCATTTT.

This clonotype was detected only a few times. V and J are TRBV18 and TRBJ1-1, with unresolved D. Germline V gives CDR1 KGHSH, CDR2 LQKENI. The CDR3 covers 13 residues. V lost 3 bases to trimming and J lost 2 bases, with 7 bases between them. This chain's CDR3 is CASSPKENTEAFF. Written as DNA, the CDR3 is TGTGCCAGCTCACCTAAAGAAAACACTGAAGCTTTCTTT.

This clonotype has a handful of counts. CDR3 in DNA: TGTGCCAGCAGCTCTCCCACTTTTGGGAATACGCAGTATTTT. Translation: CASSSPTFGNTQYF. This chain links TRBV13 with TRBJ2-3; D not resolved. Per the germline V gene, CDR1 is PRHDT and CDR2 is FYEKMQ (reference sequence). The ends were cut back, 4 bases at V and 7 bases at J, with 15 bases in the middle. The CDR3 contains 14 residues.

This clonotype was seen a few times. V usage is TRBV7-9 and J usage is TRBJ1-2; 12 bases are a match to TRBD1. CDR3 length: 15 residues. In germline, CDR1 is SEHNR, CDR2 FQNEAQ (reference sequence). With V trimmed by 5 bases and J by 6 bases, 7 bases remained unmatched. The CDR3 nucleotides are TGTGCCAGCAGCCCCACGGGGACAGGGGGCAATGGCTACACCTTC. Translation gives CASSPTGTGGNGYTF. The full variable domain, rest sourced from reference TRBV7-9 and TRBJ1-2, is DTGVSQNPRHKITKRGQNVTFRCDPISEHNRLYWYRQTLGQGPEFLTYFQNEAQLEKSRLLSDRFSAERPKGSFSTLEIQRTEQGDSAMYLCASSPTGTGGNGYTFGSGTRLTVV.

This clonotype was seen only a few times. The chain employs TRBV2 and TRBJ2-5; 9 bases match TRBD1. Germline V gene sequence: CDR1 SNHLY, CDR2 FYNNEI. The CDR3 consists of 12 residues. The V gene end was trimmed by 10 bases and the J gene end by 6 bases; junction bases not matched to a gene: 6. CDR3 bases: TGTGCCACTCAAGGGACAGGGAAGACCCAGTACTTC. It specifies CATQGTGKTQYF.

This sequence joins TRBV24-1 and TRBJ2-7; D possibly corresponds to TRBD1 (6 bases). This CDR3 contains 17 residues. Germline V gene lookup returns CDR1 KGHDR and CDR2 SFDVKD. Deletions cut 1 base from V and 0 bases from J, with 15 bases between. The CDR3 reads CATSDLLRDTFSYEQYF. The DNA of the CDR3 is TGTGCCACCAGTGATTTACTCCGGGACACCTTCTCCTACGAGCAGTACTTC.

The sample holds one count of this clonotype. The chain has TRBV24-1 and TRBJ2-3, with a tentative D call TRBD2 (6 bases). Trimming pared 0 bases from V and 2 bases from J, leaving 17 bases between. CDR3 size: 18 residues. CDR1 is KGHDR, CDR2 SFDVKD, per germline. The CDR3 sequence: CATSDLSAGTGNTDTQYF. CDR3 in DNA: TGTGCCACCAGTGATTTGTCTGCCGGGACTGGGAACACAGATACGCAGTATTTT.

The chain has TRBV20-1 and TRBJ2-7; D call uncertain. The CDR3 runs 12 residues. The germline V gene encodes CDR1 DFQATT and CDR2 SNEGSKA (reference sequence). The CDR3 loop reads CSPRNRAYEQYF. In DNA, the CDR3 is TGCAGCCCCCGCAACAGAGCCTACGAGCAGTACTTC.

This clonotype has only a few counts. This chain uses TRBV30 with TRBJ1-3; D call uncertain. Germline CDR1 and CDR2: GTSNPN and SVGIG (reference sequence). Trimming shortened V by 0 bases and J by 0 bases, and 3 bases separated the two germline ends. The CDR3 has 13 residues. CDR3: CAWSVSSGNTIYF. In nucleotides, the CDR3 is TGTGCCTGGAGTGTAAGCTCTGGAAACACCATATATTTT.

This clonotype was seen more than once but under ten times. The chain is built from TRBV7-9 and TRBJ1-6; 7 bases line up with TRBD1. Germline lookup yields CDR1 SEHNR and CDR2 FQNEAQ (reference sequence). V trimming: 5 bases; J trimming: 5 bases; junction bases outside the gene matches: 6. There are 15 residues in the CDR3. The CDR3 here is CASSKGTADNSPLHF. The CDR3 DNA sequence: TGTGCCAGCAGCAAGGGGACAGCCGATAATTCACCCCTCCACTTT.

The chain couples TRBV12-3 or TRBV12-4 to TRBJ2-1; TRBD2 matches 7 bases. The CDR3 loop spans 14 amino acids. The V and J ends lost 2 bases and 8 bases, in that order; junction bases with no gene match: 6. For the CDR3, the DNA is TGTGCCAGCAGTTTAAGAGGGAGGGCGGATGAGCAGTTCTTC. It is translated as CASSLRGRADEQFF.

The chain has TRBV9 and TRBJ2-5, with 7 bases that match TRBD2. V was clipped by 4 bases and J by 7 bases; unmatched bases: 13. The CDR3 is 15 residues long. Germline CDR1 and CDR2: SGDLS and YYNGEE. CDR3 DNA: TGTGCCAGCAGCCACCCCCGCGGCGGGAGCGCGACCCAGTACTTC. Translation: CASSHPRGGSATQYF.